This T cell receptor (beta chain) was sequenced for a study of control samples from healthy donors and cancer patients. Germline CDR1 and CDR2: KGHSH and LQKENI. The CDR3 sequence is 14 residues long. V was cut by 5 bases and J by 7 bases, with 15 bases left in between. Clones were sequenced by immunoSEQ multiplex PCR, and TCRdb holds only the in-frame ones, with some missing. The sample shows around 250,000 clones, 82% of them seen only once. The count of this clone is one. This sequence was found in a woman in her fifties or sixties with lung cancer. The chain has TRBV18 and TRBJ1-5; a weak D match, TRBD1 (6 bases). Sequenced input: PBMCs. CDR3 bases: TGTGCCAGCTCATATGGGGACACGAGCCAGCCCCAGCATTTT. Amino acids: CASSYGDTSQPQHF.